The TCR beta chain described here comes from a study of cytomegalovirus exposure and HLA in healthy donors. Study details: An early data release held 75 million to 100 million unique TCRs from HLA-typed donors.

This PCR relied on a set of 60 Vbeta primers and 13 Jbeta primers. Data came from immunoSEQ multiplex PCR; TCRdb stores just in-frame clones and leaves some out. This table has some 110,000 clones, about 76% appearing once. Comments on this clone: The junction and the germline gene differ at one end; a read error may be behind it.

Germline loops: CDR1 MNHNS, CDR2 SASEGT. This CDR3 spans 14 amino acids. J is TRBJ1-1 and V is TRBV6-1; 9 nucleotides agree with TRBD1. Sequencing was performed on PBMCs. The sequence was obtained from a young woman in good health and CMV-seronegative. CDR3 DNA: TGTGCCAGCAATGAACAGGGGGCTCTGGGTGAAGCTTTCTTT. Translation: CASNEQGALGEAFF.